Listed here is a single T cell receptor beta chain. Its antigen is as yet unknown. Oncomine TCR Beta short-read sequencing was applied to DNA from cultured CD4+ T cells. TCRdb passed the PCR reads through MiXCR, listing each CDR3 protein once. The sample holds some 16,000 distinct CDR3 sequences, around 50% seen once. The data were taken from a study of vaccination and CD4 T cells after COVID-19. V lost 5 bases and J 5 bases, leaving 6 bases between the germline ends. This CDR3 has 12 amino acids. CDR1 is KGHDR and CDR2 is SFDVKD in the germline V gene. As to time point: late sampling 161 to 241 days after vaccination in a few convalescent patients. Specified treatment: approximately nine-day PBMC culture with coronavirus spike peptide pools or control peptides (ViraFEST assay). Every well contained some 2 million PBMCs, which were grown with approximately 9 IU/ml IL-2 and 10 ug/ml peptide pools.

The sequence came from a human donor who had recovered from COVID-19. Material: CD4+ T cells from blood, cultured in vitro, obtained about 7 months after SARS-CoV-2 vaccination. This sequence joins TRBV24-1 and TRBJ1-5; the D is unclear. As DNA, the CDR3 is TGTGCCACCAGTGCGGGCTATCAGCCCCAGCATTTT. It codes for CATSAGYQPQHF.